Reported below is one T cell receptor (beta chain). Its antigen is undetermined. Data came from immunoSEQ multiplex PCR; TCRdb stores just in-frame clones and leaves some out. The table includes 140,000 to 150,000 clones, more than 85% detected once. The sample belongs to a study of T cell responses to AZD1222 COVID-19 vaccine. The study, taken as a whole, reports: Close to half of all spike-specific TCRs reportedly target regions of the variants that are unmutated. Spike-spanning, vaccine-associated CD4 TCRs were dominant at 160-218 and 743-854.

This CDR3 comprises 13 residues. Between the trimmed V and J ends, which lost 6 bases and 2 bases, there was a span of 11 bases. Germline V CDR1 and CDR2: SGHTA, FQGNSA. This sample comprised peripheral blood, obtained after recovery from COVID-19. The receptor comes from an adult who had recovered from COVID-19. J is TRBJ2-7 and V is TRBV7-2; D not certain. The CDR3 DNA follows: TGTGCCAGCAGTCCGCCTGTGGCCTACGAGCAGTACTTC. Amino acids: CASSPPVAYEQYF.